These 18 T cell receptor beta chains share one sample of origin, sequenced in a study of tumor-infiltrating lymphocytes in localized non-small cell lung cancer. The repertoire was sequenced with immunoSEQ multiplex PCR; TCRdb's copy has only in-frame clones and lacks some. The profile shows about 9,300 clones, about 79% of them singletons. Sequencing input: uninvolved lung tissue not adjacent to the tumor. The receptors stem from a human donor with non-small cell lung cancer.

This clone was observed once. CDR3 bases: TGTGCCAGCAGCTCGAACTACGAGCAGTACTTC. Translating gives CASSSNYEQYF. The chain is built from TRBV7-9 and TRBJ2-7; D is uncertain. The CDR3 totals 11 residues. Trimming stripped 4 bases from V and 3 bases from J, with 4 bases between. Germline values: CDR1 SEHNR, CDR2 FQNEAQ (reference sequence).

The chain couples TRBV14 to TRBJ2-7; 8 nucleotides agree with TRBD1. Germline trimming cut 3 bases from V and 12 bases from J; bases unmatched to any gene: 13. The CDR3 length is 14 residues. Germline V gene lookup returns CDR1 SGHDN and CDR2 FVKESK. The CDR3: CASSHTGGTLDPYF. The CDR3 DNA follows: TGTGCCAGCAGCCACACAGGGGGAACTCTAGACCCGTACTTC.

A few counts support this clone. This chain joins TRBV6-5 and TRBJ2-1; no reliable D call. Germline V gene data show CDR1 as MNHEY and CDR2 as SVGAGI. The germline V and J ends were trimmed by 7 bases and 9 bases, with 10 bases remaining between them. This CDR3 has 11 residues. For the CDR3, the DNA is TGTGCCAGCAATAGTGGCAGTGAGCAGTTCTTC. Encoded protein: CASNSGSEQFF.

The rearrangement joins TRBV7-6 to TRBJ2-7; TRBD2 is a possible D gene (6 bases). With 0 bases removed from V and 5 bases from J, the gap between germline ends came to 11 bases. This CDR3 is 14 amino acids long. Germline assignment: CDR1 SGHVS and CDR2 FNYEAQ. CDR3: CASSLAAGRDEQYF. CDR3 nucleotides: TGTGCCAGCAGCTTAGCGGCGGGGCGGGACGAGCAGTACTTC. The whole variable domain, filled in from reference TRBV7-6 and TRBJ2-7, reads GAGVSQSPRYKVTKRGQDVALRCDPISGHVSLYWYRQALGQGPEFLTYFNYEAQQDKSGLPNDRFSAERPEGSISTLTIQRTEQRDSAMYRCASSLAAGRDEQYFGPGTRLTVT.

The V gene is TRBV5-6, the J gene TRBJ2-2; D is ambiguous. The CDR3 totals 14 residues. Trimming shortened V by 0 bases and J by 3 bases, and 6 bases separated the two germline ends. Germline lookup yields CDR1 SGHDT and CDR2 YYEEEE. The DNA for the CDR3 is TGTGCCAGCAGCTTGGCGGCACACACCGGGGAGCTGTTTTTT. This gives the protein CASSLAAHTGELFF.

This chain connects TRBV5-1 to TRBJ2-3; 13 bases map to TRBD2. The germline CDR1 and CDR2 sequences are SGHRS and YFSETQ. V trimming: 3 bases; J trimming: 10 bases; junction bases outside the gene matches: 8. CDR3 length: 15 amino acids. The CDR3 DNA follows: TGCGCCAGCAGCTGGGACGGGACTAGCGGGAAGGCGCAGTATTTT. This sequence encodes CASSWDGTSGKAQYF.

This chain connects TRBV6-5 to TRBJ2-5; 7 bases map to TRBD1. Germline CDR1 is MNHEY and CDR2 is SVGAGI. Trimming at V came to 0 bases and at J to 2 bases, leaving 3 bases not matched to a gene. The CDR3 runs to 15 residues. The CDR3 DNA is TGTGCCAGCAGTTACTCGGAACAGGGGCAAGAGACCCAGTACTTC. Amino acids: CASSYSEQGQETQYF.

The chain employs TRBV9 and TRBJ2-7; D not resolved. V was shortened by 0 bases and J by 2 bases, with 12 bases between the two germline ends. The CDR3 is made up of 15 amino acids. The germline CDR1 and CDR2 sequences are SGDLS and YYNGEE. For the CDR3, the DNA is TGTGCCAGCAGCGTAGACCCTGGGGATACCTACGAGCAGTACTTC. It codes for CASSVDPGDTYEQYF.

V is TRBV21-1 and J is TRBJ2-7; TRBD1 is the table's D call and was not checked against the DNA. TRBV21-1 is assigned pseudogene status. The CDR3 is 16 residues long. CDR3 sequence (DNA): TGTGCCAGCAGCATCAAAGTTCACAGGCCTTTTTACGAGCAGTACTTC. Translation: CASSIKVHRPFYEQYF.

The chain links TRBV10-2 to TRBJ1-2; maybe TRBD1 (6 bases). Germline values: CDR1 WSHSY, CDR2 SAAADI. The CDR3 contains 13 residues. V was shortened by 8 bases and J by 3 bases, with 13 bases between the two germline ends. The chain's CDR3 is CASGQSRYYGYTF. CDR3 DNA sequence: TGCGCCAGCGGACAGTCGAGGTACTATGGCTACACCTTC.

The gene calls are TRBV5-1 and TRBJ2-7, with D perhaps TRBD2 (5 bases). The CDR3 runs 14 residues. The ends were cut back, 4 bases at V and 4 bases at J, with 15 bases in the middle. Germline-derived CDR1 and CDR2 are SGHRS and YFSETQ. The CDR3 region is CASSADGGNYEQYF. In DNA, the CDR3 is TGCGCCAGCAGCGCGGACGGAGGAAATTACGAGCAGTACTTC.

The rearrangement joins TRBV14 to TRBJ2-7; TRBD1 matches 7 bases. Germline CDR1 reads SGHDN; CDR2 reads FVKESK. This CDR3 spans 15 amino acids. The V gene end was trimmed by 5 bases and the J gene end by 2 bases; junction bases not matched to a gene: 9. DNA of the CDR3: TGTGCCAGCAGCTCAACTGACAGGGAACCCTACGAGCAGTACTTC. Protein: CASSSTDREPYEQYF.

V usage is TRBV30 and J usage is TRBJ1-2; 12 bases align to TRBD1. The CDR3 consists of 16 residues. CDR1 and CDR2 (germline): GTSNPN, SVGIG (reference sequence). The V and J ends lost 4 bases and 0 bases, in that order; junction bases with no gene match: 6. DNA for the CDR3: TGTGCCTGGATCGGGACAGGGGGCGAACCTAACTATGGCTACACCTTC. It codes for CAWIGTGGEPNYGYTF.

CDR3 bases: TGTGCCAGCAGTTCCACGGACGGGCCCGCTAGGGCCAACGTCCTGACTTTC. Translation: CASSSTDGPARANVLTF. This sequence joins TRBV28 and TRBJ2-6; D remains unclear. V lost 4 bases and J 5 bases, leaving 18 bases between the germline ends. The germline V gene encodes CDR1 MDHEN and CDR2 SYDVKM. The CDR3 consists of 17 residues.

On this clone itself: Other DNA sequences in this sample translate to the same CDR3. The V gene is TRBV30, the J gene TRBJ2-3; TRBD2 matches at 8 bases. This CDR3 contains 14 residues. With V trimmed by 3 bases and J by 3 bases, 5 bases remained unmatched. The germline V gene encodes CDR1 GTSNPN and CDR2 SVGIG (reference sequence). The CDR3 DNA reads as TGTGCCTGGAGGACCAGCGGGAGTACAGATACGCAGTATTTT. Translating it yields CAWRTSGSTDTQYF.

V usage is TRBV6-1 and J usage is TRBJ2-7; 8 nucleotides align to TRBD2. Germline V gene lookup returns CDR1 MNHNS and CDR2 SASEGT. CDR3 length: 15 amino acids. After removal of 5 bases from V and 4 bases from J, the junction contained 10 bases not matched to a gene. The CDR3 DNA follows: TGTGCCAGCAGTCCTAGTCAAGCGGGAGCGTACGAGCAGTACTTC. Its translation: CASSPSQAGAYEQYF.

V gene TRBV9 combines with J gene TRBJ2-7; D is possibly TRBD1 or TRBD2 (7 bases each). Trimming took off 6 bases at V and 5 bases at J, with 18 bases between the two ends. The germline V gene has CDR1 SGDLS and CDR2 YYNGEE. This CDR3 has 14 amino acids. CDR3 in amino acids: CASNQGGSNDEQYF. The CDR3 DNA sequence: TGTGCCAGCAACCAGGGGGGGAGTAACGACGAGCAGTACTTC.

The rearrangement uses TRBV28 and TRBJ2-1; TRBD2 aligns across 8 bases. Germline V CDR1 and CDR2: MDHEN, SYDVKM. V trimming: 2 bases; J trimming: 2 bases; junction bases outside the gene matches: 11. This CDR3 has 18 amino acids. The CDR3 spells CASSLILLGGGPYNEQFF. In DNA form, the CDR3 reads TGTGCCAGCAGTTTAATCCTTTTGGGCGGGGGGCCCTACAATGAGCAGTTCTTC.